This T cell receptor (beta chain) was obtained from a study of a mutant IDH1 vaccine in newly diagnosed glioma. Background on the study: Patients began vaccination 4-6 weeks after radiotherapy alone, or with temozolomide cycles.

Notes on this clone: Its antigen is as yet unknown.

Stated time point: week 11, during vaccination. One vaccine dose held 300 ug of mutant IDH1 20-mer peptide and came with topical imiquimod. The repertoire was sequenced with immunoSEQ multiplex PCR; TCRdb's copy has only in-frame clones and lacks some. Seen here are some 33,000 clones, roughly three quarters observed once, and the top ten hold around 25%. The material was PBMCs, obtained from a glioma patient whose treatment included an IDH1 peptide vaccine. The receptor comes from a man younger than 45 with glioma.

CDR3 loop: CASRRANSGNTIYF. In DNA form, the CDR3 reads TGTGCCAGCAGGAGAGCCAACTCTGGAAACACCATATATTTT. This rearrangement joins TRBV6-5 to TRBJ1-3; D is unresolved. Trimming removed 6 bases from V and 0 bases from J, with 9 bases in between. The CDR3 contains 14 residues. Germline V CDR1 and CDR2: MNHEY, SVGAGI.